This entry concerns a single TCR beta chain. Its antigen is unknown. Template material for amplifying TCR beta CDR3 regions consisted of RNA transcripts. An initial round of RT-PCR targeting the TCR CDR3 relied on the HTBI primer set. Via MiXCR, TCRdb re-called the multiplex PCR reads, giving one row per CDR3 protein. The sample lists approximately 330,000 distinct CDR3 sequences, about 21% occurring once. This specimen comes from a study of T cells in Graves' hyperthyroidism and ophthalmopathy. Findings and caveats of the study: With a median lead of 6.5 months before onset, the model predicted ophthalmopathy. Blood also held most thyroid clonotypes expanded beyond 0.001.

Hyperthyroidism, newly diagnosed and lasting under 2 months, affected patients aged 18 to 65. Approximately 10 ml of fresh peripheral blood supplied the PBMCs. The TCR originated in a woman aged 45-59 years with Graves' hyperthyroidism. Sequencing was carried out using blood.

CDR3 coding DNA: TGCAGTGCCTCGACAGGGAGGGATACTGAAGCTTTCTTT. It encodes CSASTGRDTEAFF. The rearrangement links TRBV20-1 to TRBJ1-1, with TRBD1 identical over 7 bases. CDR1 is DFQATT, CDR2 SNEGSKA, per germline (reference sequence). The CDR3 extends over 13 amino acids. With 6 bases clipped from V and 5 bases from J, the junction kept 9 bases outside the gene matches.